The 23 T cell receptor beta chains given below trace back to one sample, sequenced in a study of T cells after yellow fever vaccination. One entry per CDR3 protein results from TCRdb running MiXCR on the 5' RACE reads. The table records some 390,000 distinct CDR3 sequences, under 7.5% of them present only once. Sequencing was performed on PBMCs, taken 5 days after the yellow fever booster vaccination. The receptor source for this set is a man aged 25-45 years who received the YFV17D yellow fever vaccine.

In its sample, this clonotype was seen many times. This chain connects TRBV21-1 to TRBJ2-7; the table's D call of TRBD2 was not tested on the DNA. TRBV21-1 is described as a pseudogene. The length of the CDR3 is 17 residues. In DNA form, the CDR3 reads TGTGCCAGCAGCAAAATCTTTAAGACTAGCGGGTCCCGGGAGCAGTACTTC. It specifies CASSKIFKTSGSREQYF.

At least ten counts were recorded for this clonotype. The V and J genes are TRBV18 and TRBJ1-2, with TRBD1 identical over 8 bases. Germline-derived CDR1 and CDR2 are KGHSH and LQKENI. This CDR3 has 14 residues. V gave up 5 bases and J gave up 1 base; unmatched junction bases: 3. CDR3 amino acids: CASSYDRGNYGYTF. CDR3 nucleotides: TGTGCCAGCTCATACGACAGGGGTAACTATGGCTACACCTTC.

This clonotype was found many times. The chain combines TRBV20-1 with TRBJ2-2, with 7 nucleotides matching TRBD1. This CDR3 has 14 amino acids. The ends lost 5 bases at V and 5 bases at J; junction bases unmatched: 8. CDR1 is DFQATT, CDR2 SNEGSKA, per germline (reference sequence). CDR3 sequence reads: CSAPRQGRTGELFF. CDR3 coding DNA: TGCAGTGCTCCTCGACAGGGTAGGACCGGGGAGCTGTTTTTT.

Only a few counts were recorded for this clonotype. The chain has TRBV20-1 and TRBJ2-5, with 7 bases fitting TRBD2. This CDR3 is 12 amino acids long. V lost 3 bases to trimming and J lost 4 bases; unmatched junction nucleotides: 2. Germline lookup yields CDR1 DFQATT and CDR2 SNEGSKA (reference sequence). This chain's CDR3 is CSASSGGETQYF. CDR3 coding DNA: TGCAGTGCTAGTTCGGGAGGAGAGACCCAGTACTTC.

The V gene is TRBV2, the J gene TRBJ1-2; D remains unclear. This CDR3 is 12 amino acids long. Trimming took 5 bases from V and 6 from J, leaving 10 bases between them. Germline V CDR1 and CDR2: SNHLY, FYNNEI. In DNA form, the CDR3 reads TGTGCCAGCAGTCGAGTGATCCATGGCTACACCTTC. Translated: CASSRVIHGYTF.

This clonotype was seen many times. The CDR3 loop is CASSKGLSTGPTNEKLFF. As DNA, the CDR3 is TGTGCCAGCAGCAAAGGCCTCTCGACAGGGCCAACTAATGAAAAACTGTTTTTT. The gene calls are TRBV21-1 and TRBJ1-4; the table's D call, TRBD1, has no DNA check behind it. TRBV21-1 is labeled a pseudogene. The CDR3 contains 18 residues.

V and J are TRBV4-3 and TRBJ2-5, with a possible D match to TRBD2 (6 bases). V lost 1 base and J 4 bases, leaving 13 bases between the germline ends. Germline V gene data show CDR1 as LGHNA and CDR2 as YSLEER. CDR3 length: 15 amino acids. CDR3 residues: CASSQGQAGGETQYF. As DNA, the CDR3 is TGCGCCAGCAGCCAAGGCCAAGCGGGTGGAGAGACCCAGTACTTC.

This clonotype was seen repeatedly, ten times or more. The DNA for the CDR3 is TGTGCCAGCAGCCCGCTAGGCGGACGCTCCTACAATGAGCAGTTCTTC. Translated: CASSPLGGRSYNEQFF. V is TRBV7-8 and J is TRBJ2-1; no firm D call. V lost 5 bases to trimming and J lost 0 bases, with 14 bases between them. This CDR3 is 16 amino acids long. Per germline, CDR1 SGHVS and CDR2 FQNEAQ.

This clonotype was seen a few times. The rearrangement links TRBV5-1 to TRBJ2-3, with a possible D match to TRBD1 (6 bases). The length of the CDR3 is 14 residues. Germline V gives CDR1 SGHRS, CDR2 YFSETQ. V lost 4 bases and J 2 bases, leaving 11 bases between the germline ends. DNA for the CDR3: TGCGCCAGCAGCCCGGACAGACTCACAGATACGCAGTATTTT. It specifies CASSPDRLTDTQYF. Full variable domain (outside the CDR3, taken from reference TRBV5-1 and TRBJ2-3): KAGVTQTPRYLIKTRGQQVTLSCSPISGHRSVSWYQQTPGQGLQFLFEYFSETQRNKGNFPGRFSGRQFSNSRSEMNVSTLELGDSALYLCASSPDRLTDTQYFGPGTRLTVL.

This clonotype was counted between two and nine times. The CDR3 sequence is CSARRESNEQFF. The CDR3 DNA follows: TGCAGTGCGCGCCGGGAGTCCAATGAGCAGTTCTTC. The genes are TRBV20-1 and TRBJ2-1; tentatively, D is TRBD2 (6 bases). The V end was cut by 6 bases, the J end by 6 bases, with 12 bases between. The CDR3 is made up of 12 amino acids. Germline CDR1 is DFQATT and CDR2 is SNEGSKA (reference sequence).

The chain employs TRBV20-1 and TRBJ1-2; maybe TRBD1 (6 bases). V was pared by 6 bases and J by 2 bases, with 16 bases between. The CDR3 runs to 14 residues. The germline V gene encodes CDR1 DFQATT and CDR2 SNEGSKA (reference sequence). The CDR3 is CSASTLDRNYGYTF. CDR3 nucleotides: TGCAGTGCCAGTACCCTGGACAGAAACTATGGCTACACCTTC.

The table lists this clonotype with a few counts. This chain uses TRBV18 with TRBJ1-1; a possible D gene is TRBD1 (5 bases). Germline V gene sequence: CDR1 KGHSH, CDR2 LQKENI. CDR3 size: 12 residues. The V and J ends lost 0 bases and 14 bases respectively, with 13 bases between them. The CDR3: CASSPPGPGMFF. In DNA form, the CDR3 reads TGTGCCAGCTCACCACCGGGCCCAGGGATGTTCTTT. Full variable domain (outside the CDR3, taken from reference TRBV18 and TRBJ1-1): NAGVMQNPRHLVRRRGQEARLRCSPMKGHSHVYWYRQLPEEGLKFMVYLQKENIIDESGMPKERFSAEFPKEGPSILRIQQVVRGDSAAYFCASSPPGPGMFFGQGTRLTVV.

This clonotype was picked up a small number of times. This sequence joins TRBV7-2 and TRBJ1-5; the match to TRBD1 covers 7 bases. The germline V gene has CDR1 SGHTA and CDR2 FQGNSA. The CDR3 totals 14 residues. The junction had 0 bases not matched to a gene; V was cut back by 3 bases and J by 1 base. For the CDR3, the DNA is TGTGCCAGCAGCTTGACAGGGAGCAATCAGCCCCAGCATTTT. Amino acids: CASSLTGSNQPQHF.

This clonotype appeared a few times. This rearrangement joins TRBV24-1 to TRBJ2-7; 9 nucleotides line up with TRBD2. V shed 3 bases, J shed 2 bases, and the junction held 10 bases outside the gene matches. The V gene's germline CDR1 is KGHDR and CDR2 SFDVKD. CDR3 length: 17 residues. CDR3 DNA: TGTGCCACCAGTGATCAAACCGGGACTAGCTCCCCCTACGAGCAGTACTTC. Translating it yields CATSDQTGTSSPYEQYF.

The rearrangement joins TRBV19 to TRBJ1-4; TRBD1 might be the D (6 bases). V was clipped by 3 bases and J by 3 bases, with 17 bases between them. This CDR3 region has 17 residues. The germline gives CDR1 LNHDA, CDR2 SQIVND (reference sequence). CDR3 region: CASSIGRGRDPNEKLFF. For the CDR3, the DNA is TGTGCCAGTAGTATTGGTCGGGGGCGCGATCCTAATGAAAAACTGTTTTTT.

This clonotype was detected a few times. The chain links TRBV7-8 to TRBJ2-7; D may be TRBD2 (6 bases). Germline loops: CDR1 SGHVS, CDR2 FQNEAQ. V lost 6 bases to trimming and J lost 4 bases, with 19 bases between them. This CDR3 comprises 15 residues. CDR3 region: CASSITRLAQYEQYF. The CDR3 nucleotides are TGTGCCAGCAGTATAACCCGCCTAGCGCAGTACGAGCAGTACTTC.

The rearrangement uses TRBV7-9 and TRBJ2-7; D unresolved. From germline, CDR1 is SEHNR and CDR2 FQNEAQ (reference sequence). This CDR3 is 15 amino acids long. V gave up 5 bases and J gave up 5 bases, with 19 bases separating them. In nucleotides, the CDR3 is TGTGCCAGCAGCCCCCCCTTTCGGGTGGGCAACGAGCAGTACTTC. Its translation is CASSPPFRVGNEQYF.

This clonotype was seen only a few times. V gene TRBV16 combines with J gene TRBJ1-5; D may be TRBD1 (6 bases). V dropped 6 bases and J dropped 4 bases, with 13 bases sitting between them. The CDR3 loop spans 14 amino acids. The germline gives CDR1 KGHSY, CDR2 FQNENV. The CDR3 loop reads CASSGGRLNQPQHF. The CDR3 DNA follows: TGTGCCAGCAGTGGGGGCAGGCTGAATCAGCCCCAGCATTTT.

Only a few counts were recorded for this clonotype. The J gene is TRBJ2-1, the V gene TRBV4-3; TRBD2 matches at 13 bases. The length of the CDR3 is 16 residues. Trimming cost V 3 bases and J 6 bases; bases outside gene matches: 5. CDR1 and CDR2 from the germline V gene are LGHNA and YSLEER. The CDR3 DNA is TGCGCCAGCAGCCACGCGGGACTAGCGGGGACCAATGAGCAGTTCTTC. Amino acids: CASSHAGLAGTNEQFF.

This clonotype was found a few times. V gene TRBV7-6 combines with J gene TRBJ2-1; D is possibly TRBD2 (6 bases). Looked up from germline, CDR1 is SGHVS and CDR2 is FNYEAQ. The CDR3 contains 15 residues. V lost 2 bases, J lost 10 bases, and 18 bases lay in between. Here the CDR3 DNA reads TGTGCCAGCAGCTTAATTGATGAAGCGGGTAGAGAGCAGTTCTTC. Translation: CASSLIDEAGREQFF.

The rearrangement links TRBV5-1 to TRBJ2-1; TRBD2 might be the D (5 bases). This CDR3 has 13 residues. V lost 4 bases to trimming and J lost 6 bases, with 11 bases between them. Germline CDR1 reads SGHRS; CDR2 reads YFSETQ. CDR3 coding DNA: TGCGCCAGCAGCCCCATTGGGAGCAATGAGCAGTTCTTC. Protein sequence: CASSPIGSNEQFF.

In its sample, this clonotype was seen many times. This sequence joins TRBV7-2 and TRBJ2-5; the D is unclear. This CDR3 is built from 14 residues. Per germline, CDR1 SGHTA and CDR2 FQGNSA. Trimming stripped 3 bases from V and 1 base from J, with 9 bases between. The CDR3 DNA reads TGTGCCAGCAGCTTCGGCAGCATCCAAGAGACCCAGTACTTC. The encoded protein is CASSFGSIQETQYF.

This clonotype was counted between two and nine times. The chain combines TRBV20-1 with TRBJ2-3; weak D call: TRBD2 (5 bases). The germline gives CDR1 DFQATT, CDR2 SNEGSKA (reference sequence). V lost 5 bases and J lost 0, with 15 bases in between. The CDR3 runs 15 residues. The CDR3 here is CSALDQRSSTDTQYF. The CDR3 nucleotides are TGCAGTGCTTTAGACCAGCGGAGTAGCACAGATACGCAGTATTTT.